This TCR beta chain was captured by sequencing in a study of blood T cell repertoires in COVID-19. This clone was detected only a few times. TCRdb's copy holds only in-frame clones and misses some; the assay was immunoSEQ multiplex PCR. Of 500,000 to 600,000 clones listed, 85% to 90% are singletons. CDR1 is LNHDA, CDR2 SQIVND, per germline (reference sequence). Deletions cut 5 bases from V and 0 bases from J, with 17 bases between. This CDR3 has 17 residues. The source material was peripheral blood. The clonotype comes from a woman aged 45-65 years with COVID-19, enrolled during active disease. The chain has TRBV19 and TRBJ1-5; no clear D gene. This chain's CDR3 is CASSPGLGRYSNQPQHF. The CDR3 DNA reads TGTGCCAGTAGTCCCGGACTGGGAAGATATAGCAATCAGCCCCAGCATTTT. The full variable domain, with the rest looked up from reference TRBV19 and TRBJ1-5, is DGGITQSPKYLFRKEGQNVTLSCEQNLNHDAMYWYRQDPGQGLRLIYYSQIVNDFQKGDIAEGYSVSREKKESFPLTVTSAQKNPTAFYLCASSPGLGRYSNQPQHFGDGTRLSIL.